This TCR beta chain was sequenced for a study of metastatic and nonmetastatic thyroid tumors. Study summary: Repertoire comparison spanned blood and tumor or nodule tissue of malignant and benign thyroid patients. Study results and limitations: For both blood and tumor, malignant thyroid tumors reportedly showed significantly higher TCR beta diversity than benign nodules did.

The CDR3 is 12 amino acids. Germline assignment: CDR1 SGDLS and CDR2 YYNGEE. With 3 bases removed from V and 4 bases from J, the gap between germline ends came to 7 bases. Authors' methods: Variation in CDR3 across clinicopathological groups served as the basis for constructing a distant-metastasis classifier in papillary thyroid cancer. Using MiXCR, TCRdb re-called clones from the PCR reads. The V and J calls here are based on TCRdb, not the publication. The sample lists about 4,300 clones, 34% seen once, with around 20% in the top ten. This clone is large within its sample. Its antigen is as yet unknown. Thyroid surgery was preceded by no treatment in any patient.

Sequenced input: adjacent normal tissue. The V call is TRBV9, the J call TRBJ1-1; no clear D. The sequence was obtained from a female donor with papillary thyroid cancer or a benign thyroid nodule (not recorded which). Some clones in this sample may be carry-over from other donors' samples. CDR3 nucleotides: TGTGCCAGCAGCGGGGGTAGCACTGAAGCTTTCTTT. Translated: CASSGGSTEAFF.